A single sample gave rise to the 24 T cell receptor beta chains below, sequenced in a study of T cells in Graves' hyperthyroidism and ophthalmopathy. TCR beta CDR3 sequences were amplified from RNA transcripts. The HTBI set primed first-round TCR CDR3 RT-PCR. TCRdb ran MiXCR on the multiplex PCR reads and lists one entry per CDR3 protein. Here the sample spans 650,000 to 850,000 distinct CDR3 sequences, about 17% being singletons. The material sequenced was blood. Receptors originate from a woman in her fifties or sixties with Graves' hyperthyroidism that later progressed to Graves' ophthalmopathy.

The V and J genes are TRBV7-9 and TRBJ1-1; D remains ambiguous. The CDR3 has 14 residues. The germline V and J ends were trimmed by 4 bases and 3 bases, with 12 bases remaining between them. CDR1 and CDR2 (germline): SEHNR, FQNEAQ (reference sequence). The CDR3 protein is CASSSGPLDTEAFF. In nucleotides, the CDR3 is TGTGCCAGCAGCTCCGGTCCACTAGACACTGAAGCTTTCTTT.

Only a few counts were recorded for this clonotype. CDR3 nucleotides: TGTGCCAGCAGTACTATGACTAGCGGTTACCTCTACGAGCAGTACTTC. Residues: CASSTMTSGYLYEQYF. The rearrangement links TRBV6-1 to TRBJ2-7, with 9 bases that match TRBD2. This CDR3 has 16 amino acids. The V gene's germline CDR1 is MNHNS and CDR2 SASEGT. Trimming cost V 5 bases and J 3 bases; bases outside gene matches: 11.

In its sample, this clonotype was seen many times. The CDR3, as DNA: TGTGCCAGCAGCCAAGAGGCCTCCCGGGGGCTCTCCTACAATGAGCAGTTCTTC. Its protein product is CASSQEASRGLSYNEQFF. The chain uses TRBV3-1 and TRBJ2-1; D assignment may be TRBD1 or TRBD2 (6 bases each). The CDR3 has 18 residues. Trimming shortened V by 0 bases and J by 0 bases, and 15 bases separated the two germline ends. From germline, CDR1 is LGHDT and CDR2 YNNKEL (reference sequence).

There are many counts of this clonotype. This chain connects TRBV7-3 to TRBJ1-2, with a tentative D call TRBD1 (6 bases). The germline gives CDR1 SGHTA, CDR2 FQGTGA. The CDR3 sequence is 13 residues long. V lost 5 bases and J 8 bases, leaving 15 bases between the germline ends. CDR3 bases: TGTGCCAGCAGCCAAAACAGGGCCGACGGCTACACCTTC. Amino acid sequence: CASSQNRADGYTF.

This clonotype was recorded at least ten times. The chain carries TRBV27 and TRBJ2-1; D uncertain. The CDR3 sequence is 14 residues long. V gave up 3 bases and J gave up 4 bases, with 10 bases separating them. Germline values: CDR1 MNHEY, CDR2 SMNVEV (reference sequence). CDR3 region: CASSFGERYNEQFF. The CDR3 bases are TGTGCCAGCAGTTTTGGGGAACGGTACAATGAGCAGTTCTTC.

To note about this clonotype: Given a much more abundant clone one base away, this may be a read error. The missing conserved phenylalanine or tryptophan at the end of this CDR3 makes a read error likely. The V gene is TRBV12-3 or TRBV12-4, the J gene TRBJ1-2; 7 bases are a match to TRBD1. The CDR3 covers 14 residues. The V and J ends lost 6 bases and 4 bases, in that order; junction bases with no gene match: 8. CDR3 loop: CASSPRAGGYGYTL. In DNA form, the CDR3 reads TGTGCCAGCAGCCCTAGGGCAGGGGGCTATGGCTACACCCTC.

This clonotype was counted ten times or more. The rearrangement uses TRBV5-4 and TRBJ2-7; D perhaps matches TRBD1 (6 bases). CDR1 and CDR2 (germline): SGHNT, YYREEE (reference sequence). The CDR3 runs to 16 residues. V was shortened by 0 bases and J by 1 base, with 14 bases between the two germline ends. Written as DNA, the CDR3 is TGTGCCAGCAGCTTGGCTGTGGGGGCCCAATCCTACGAGCAGTACTTC. Protein: CASSLAVGAQSYEQYF. Full variable domain (rest looked up from reference TRBV5-4 and TRBJ2-7): ETGVTQSPTHLIKTRGQQVTLRCSSQSGHNTVSWYQQALGQGPQFIFQYYREEENGRGNFPPRFSGLQFPNYSSELNVNALELDDSALYLCASSLAVGAQSYEQYFGPGTRLTVT.

The rearrangement links TRBV5-1 to TRBJ1-3, with 7 bases lining up with TRBD1. The CDR3 totals 16 residues. Germline lookup yields CDR1 SGHRS and CDR2 YFSETQ. Trimming removed 1 base from V and 1 base from J; junction bases left unmatched: 5. The CDR3 nucleotides are TGCGCCAGCAGCTTGCGGACAGGAGCATCTGGAAACACCATATATTTT. Amino acids: CASSLRTGASGNTIYF.

This clonotype came up many times. This rearrangement joins TRBV6-2 or TRBV6-3 to TRBJ2-1; 10 bases line up with TRBD1. From germline, CDR1 is MNHEY and CDR2 SVGEGT. J lost 7 bases, V lost 5 bases, and 8 bases had no gene match. The CDR3 is made up of 15 amino acids. CDR3 protein: CASSGDRGPRNEQFF. Written as DNA, the CDR3 is TGTGCCAGCAGTGGCGACAGGGGGCCTCGTAATGAGCAGTTCTTC.

This clonotype has a count of ten or more. The CDR3 DNA sequence: TGTGCCAGCAGCTTTCTAGCGGGGGCCCCAGATACGCAGTATTTT. Translating it yields CASSFLAGAPDTQYF. The J gene is TRBJ2-3, the V gene TRBV7-2; 10 positions agree with TRBD2. Germline V gene lookup returns CDR1 SGHTA and CDR2 FQGNSA. This CDR3 is built from 15 residues. V was clipped by 3 bases and J by 4 bases; unmatched bases: 4.

This clonotype was seen repeatedly, ten times or more. The chain joins TRBV20-1 to TRBJ1-4, with D possibly matching TRBD1 (5 bases). V lost 6 bases and J lost 8, with 22 bases in between. The CDR3 is 15 amino acids. Germline V gene lookup returns CDR1 DFQATT and CDR2 SNEGSKA (reference sequence). The CDR3 DNA is TGCAGTGCCCCCGCAAGGACGGGGGGGAGAGAAAAACTGTTTTTT. Residues: CSAPARTGGREKLFF.

This clonotype has just a few counts. This sequence joins TRBV6-2 or TRBV6-3 and TRBJ2-3, with a tentative D call TRBD2 (6 bases). Germline CDR1 and CDR2: MNHEY and SVGEGT. The germline V and J ends were trimmed by 0 bases and 13 bases, with 17 bases remaining between them. The CDR3 contains 14 residues. The CDR3 loop reads CASSYSSSADREYF. DNA for the CDR3: TGTGCCAGCAGTTACTCGTCTAGCGCCGATCGGGAGTATTTT.

The sample holds a few counts of this clonotype. The chain combines TRBV7-9 with TRBJ2-3; 9 positions agree with TRBD2. J gave up 4 bases and V 3 bases, and 8 bases lay outside the gene matches. Germline lookup yields CDR1 SEHNR and CDR2 FQNEAQ (reference sequence). The CDR3 has 16 residues. The CDR3 nucleotides read TGTGCCAGCAGCTTTCCGACTAGCGGTGGCGCAGATACGCAGTATTTT. Encoded protein: CASSFPTSGGADTQYF.

This clonotype was counted only a few times. The V gene is TRBV19, the J gene TRBJ2-7, with 10 bases fitting TRBD1. CDR1 is LNHDA and CDR2 is SQIVND in the germline V gene (reference sequence). This CDR3 has 14 residues. J was trimmed by 4 bases and V by 6 bases; bases with no gene match: 6. CDR3 region: CASSLTGGVYEQYF. CDR3 nucleotides: TGTGCCAGTAGCCTGACAGGGGGCGTTTACGAGCAGTACTTC.

In its sample, this clonotype was seen a few times. The chain has TRBV4-1 and TRBJ2-1; 7 nucleotides align to TRBD2. The germline V gene has CDR1 MGHRA and CDR2 YSYEKL. This CDR3 is 18 amino acids long. Trimming cost V 5 bases and J 3 bases; bases outside gene matches: 16. The CDR3: CASSGQIPGLTSYNEQFF. The CDR3 DNA sequence: TGCGCCAGCAGCGGTCAAATACCGGGACTAACGAGCTACAATGAGCAGTTCTTC.

This clonotype came up many times. The chain couples TRBV15 to TRBJ2-3; no definite D call. This CDR3 has 18 residues. The germline gives CDR1 LNHNV, CDR2 YYDKDF (reference sequence). The ends were cut back, 2 bases at V and 0 bases at J, with 18 bases in the middle. The CDR3 DNA follows: TGTGCCACCAGCAGATCCTTATCTGGTAGAACTAGCACAGATACGCAGTATTTT. The encoded protein is CATSRSLSGRTSTDTQYF.

This chain joins TRBV30 and TRBJ2-2, with 8 nucleotides matching TRBD2. The length of the CDR3 is 14 residues. Germline V gene data show CDR1 as GTSNPN and CDR2 as SVGIG (reference sequence). The trim removed 7 bases at V and 2 bases at J, leaving 6 bases unmatched. As DNA, the CDR3 is TGTGCCTCGGGGGGGGGGTCAAACACCGGGGAGCTGTTTTTT. This gives the protein CASGGGSNTGELFF. The complete variable domain, with remaining parts taken from reference TRBV30 and TRBJ2-2, reads SQTIHQWPATLVQPVGSPLSLECTVEGTSNPNLYWYRQAAGRGLQLLFYSVGIGQISSEVPQNLSASRPQDRQFILSSKKLLLSDSGFYLCASGGGSNTGELFFGEGSRLTVL.

The genes are TRBV7-9 and TRBJ1-2, with TRBD1 matching 7 bases. The CDR3 is made up of 17 amino acids. CDR1 is SEHNR, CDR2 FQNEAQ, per germline (reference sequence). V lost 1 base to trimming and J lost 2 bases; unmatched junction nucleotides: 10. The CDR3 DNA is TGTGCCAGCAGCTTAGTAGGGGGCGTTCAGGGGAACTATGGCTACACCTTC. It yields the protein CASSLVGGVQGNYGYTF.

This clonotype was counted ten times or more. V gene TRBV18 combines with J gene TRBJ2-1, with 8 nucleotides matching TRBD1. With 4 bases clipped from V and 10 bases from J, the junction kept 9 bases outside the gene matches. This CDR3 comprises 14 residues. CDR1 is KGHSH, CDR2 LQKENI, per germline. The CDR3 region is CASSRLGQGEEQFF. The CDR3 DNA follows: TGTGCCAGCTCACGACTCGGACAGGGTGAGGAGCAGTTCTTC.

This clonotype has ten or more counts. This chain connects TRBV20-1 to TRBJ1-2; 8 positions match TRBD1. Looked up from germline, CDR1 is DFQATT and CDR2 is SNEGSKA (reference sequence). The CDR3 runs to 16 residues. Losses at the gene ends were 0 bases for V and 2 bases for J; bases not matched to a gene: 8. CDR3 protein: CSARDQTGDGNYGYTF. The CDR3 DNA reads TGCAGTGCTAGAGATCAGACAGGGGATGGCAACTATGGCTACACCTTC.

Worth noting for this clonotype: This may come from a read error, since a much larger clone is one base off. J is TRBJ2-5 and V is TRBV11-2; D unresolved. CDR1 and CDR2 (germline): SGHAT, FQNNGV. The CDR3 contains 13 residues. CDR3 loop: CASSFSAPEAQYF. CDR3 bases: TGTGCCAGCAGCTTTTCGGCTCCAGAGGCCCAGTACTTC. Drawing the rest from reference TRBV11-2 and TRBJ2-5, the complete variable domain is EAGVAQSPRYKIIEKRQSVAFWCNPISGHATLYWYQQILGQGPKLLIQFQNNGVVDDSQLPKDRFSAERLKGVDSTLKIQPAKLEDSAVYLCASSFSAPEAQYFGPGTRLLVL.

This clonotype has at least ten counts. This chain uses TRBV7-9 with TRBJ2-3; 8 bases agree with TRBD1. Germline CDR1 SEHNR, CDR2 FQNEAQ (reference sequence). With V trimmed by 1 base and J by 5 bases, 11 bases remained unmatched. The CDR3 runs 17 residues. CDR3 in amino acids: CASSLGARGRMGDTQYF. CDR3 coding DNA: TGTGCCAGCAGCTTAGGAGCCAGGGGGCGCATGGGAGATACGCAGTATTTT.

V and J are TRBV4-2 and TRBJ2-7, with 8 bases lining up with TRBD1. Trimming at V came to 4 bases and at J to 5 bases, leaving 13 bases not matched to a gene. CDR1 and CDR2 (germline): LGHNA, YNFKEQ. The CDR3 extends over 16 amino acids. CDR3 in amino acids: CASSPRTGKMVDEQYF. The CDR3 nucleotides read TGTGCCAGCAGCCCACGGACAGGGAAAATGGTCGACGAGCAGTACTTC.

This clonotype was detected a few times. This chain uses TRBV5-5 with TRBJ2-6; D ambiguous. V was cut by 0 bases and J by 4 bases, with 11 bases left in between. In germline, CDR1 is SGHKS, CDR2 YYEKEE (reference sequence). The CDR3 consists of 16 residues. As DNA, the CDR3 is TGTGCCAGCAGCTTGGAGTCCTGGTCCGGGGCCAACGTCCTGACTTTC. Translation: CASSLESWSGANVLTF.